The 20 T cell receptor beta chains listed next were all sequenced from one sample in a study of technical replicates of blood from a handful of donors. Some clones are missing from TCRdb's copy, which holds only in-frame ones; the method was immunoSEQ multiplex PCR. The sample holds about 79,000 clones; more than 85% are singletons and the top ten take around 0.37%. Sequencing was done on a sample of T cells isolated from PBMCs. Receptors originate from a human donor in good health. Some clones in this sample may be carry-over from other donors' samples.

This clone was seen more than once but under ten times. The chain links TRBV6-4 to TRBJ1-1, with D unclear. V lost 3 bases to trimming and J lost 1 base, with 6 bases between them. The germline CDR1 and CDR2 sequences are MRHNA and SNTAGT. The CDR3 contains 13 residues. DNA for the CDR3: TGTGCCAGCAGTGAAGCGAGGAACACTGAAGCTTTCTTT. It specifies CASSEARNTEAFF.

This clone was detected only once. The chain recombines TRBV7-9 with TRBJ1-5; 10 bases are shared with TRBD1. Germline V gene sequence: CDR1 SEHNR, CDR2 FQNEAQ (reference sequence). The CDR3 loop spans 14 amino acids. Trimming at V came to 3 bases and at J to 6 bases, leaving 2 bases not matched to a gene. Here the CDR3 reads CASSLGQGIQPQHF. The CDR3 DNA is TGTGCCAGCAGCTTGGGACAGGGGATTCAGCCCCAGCATTTT.

This rearrangement joins TRBV11-3 to TRBJ2-7, with 13 bases identical to TRBD2. Per the germline V gene, CDR1 is SGHNT and CDR2 is YENEEA. The CDR3 spans 15 residues. V lost 4 bases and J lost 5; bases outside the gene matches: 5. CDR3 nucleotides: TGTGCCAGCAGCTACCCCGGGACTAGCGGGGACGAGCAGTACTTC. This gives the protein CASSYPGTSGDEQYF.

The chain joins TRBV6-6 to TRBJ2-7, with 7 bases identical to TRBD1. CDR1 MNHNY and CDR2 SVGAGI come from the germline V gene (reference sequence). V lost 6 bases to trimming and J lost 6 bases; unmatched junction nucleotides: 5. The CDR3 runs to 12 residues. The CDR3: CASRQGQLEQYF. The CDR3 bases are TGTGCCAGCAGACAGGGACAGCTCGAGCAGTACTTC.

This chain uses TRBV19 with TRBJ1-5; the D gene is possibly TRBD1 (6 bases). CDR1 is LNHDA, CDR2 SQIVND, per germline (reference sequence). The CDR3 runs 14 residues. The V and J ends lost 10 bases and 4 bases respectively, with 17 bases between them. The CDR3 loop is CATAWERGNQPQHF. Written as DNA, the CDR3 is TGTGCCACCGCCTGGGAGAGGGGGAATCAGCCCCAGCATTTT.

This clone was seen a few times. The rearrangement links TRBV30 to TRBJ1-3; D gene ambiguous. The V gene's germline CDR1 is GTSNPN and CDR2 SVGIG (reference sequence). The CDR3 runs to 13 residues. Trimming took off 7 bases at V and 1 base at J, with 11 bases between the two ends. The CDR3 DNA is TGTGCCTACCCGACACGATCTGGAAACACCATATATTTT. Protein: CAYPTRSGNTIYF.

The gene calls are TRBV7-7 and TRBJ2-1; TRBD1 might be the D (6 bases). Germline CDR1 and CDR2: SSHAT and FNYEAQ (reference sequence). V lost 1 base to trimming and J lost 4 bases, with 8 bases between them. This CDR3 is 14 amino acids long. The CDR3 is CASSLGRGYNEQFF. CDR3 sequence (DNA): TGTGCCAGCAGCTTAGGCAGGGGTTACAATGAGCAGTTCTTC. The whole variable domain, filled in from reference TRBV7-7 and TRBJ2-1, reads GAGVSQSPRYKVTKRGQDVTLRCDPISSHATLYWYQQALGQGPEFLTYFNYEAQPDKSGLPSDRFSAERPEGSISTLTIQRTEQRDSAMYRCASSLGRGYNEQFFGPGTRLTVL.

The chain recombines TRBV29-1 with TRBJ1-2; D is undetermined. V was cut by 2 bases and J by 7 bases, with 8 bases left in between. CDR1 and CDR2 from the germline V gene are SQVTM and ANQGSEA. This CDR3 region has 11 residues. The CDR3 loop is CSVEWSGGYTF. The CDR3 nucleotides read TGCAGCGTTGAATGGTCCGGTGGCTACACCTTC.

This rearrangement joins TRBV5-4 to TRBJ1-3; 10 nucleotides line up with TRBD1. V lost 2 bases to trimming and J lost 8 bases; unmatched junction nucleotides: 4. Germline CDR1 and CDR2: SGHNT and YYREEE (reference sequence). This CDR3 is 14 amino acids long. DNA for the CDR3: TGTGCCAGCAGCTTAGGACAGGGGGTTCACACCATATATTTT. Translation gives CASSLGQGVHTIYF.

CDR3: CASSPWGGNEQFF. Written as DNA, the CDR3 is TGTGCCAGCAGCCCCTGGGGGGGCAATGAGCAGTTCTTC. The chain links TRBV7-7 to TRBJ2-1, with TRBD2 matching over 7 bases. CDR3 length: 13 residues. V lost 5 bases to trimming and J lost 6 bases; unmatched junction nucleotides: 4. Germline V gives CDR1 SSHAT, CDR2 FNYEAQ (reference sequence).

The J gene is TRBJ2-5, the V gene TRBV7-3; D is possibly TRBD1 (6 bases). The germline V gene encodes CDR1 SGHTA and CDR2 FQGTGA. V gave up 5 bases and J gave up 3 bases, with 10 bases separating them. This CDR3 spans 13 amino acids. CDR3: CASSPGQKETQYF. The CDR3 nucleotides read TGTGCCAGCAGCCCAGGACAGAAAGAGACCCAGTACTTC.

This clone was counted between two and nine times. The V gene is TRBV27, the J gene TRBJ1-5; D might be TRBD1 (6 bases). CDR1 and CDR2 (germline): MNHEY, SMNVEV (reference sequence). The CDR3 has 16 amino acids. V lost 5 bases, J lost 5 bases, and 19 bases lay in between. CDR3 coding DNA: TGTGCCAGCAGTCCCTCCTGGGGGCCGATATATCAGCCCCAGCATTTT. Translated, it gives CASSPSWGPIYQPQHF.

CDR3 sequence (DNA): TGTGCCAGCTCACCGACGCGCGGGGGCTTCGATGGCTACACCTTC. Encoded protein: CASSPTRGGFDGYTF. This rearrangement joins TRBV18 to TRBJ1-2; weak D call: TRBD1 (6 bases). V was pared by 3 bases and J by 6 bases, with 17 bases between. The CDR3 is 15 amino acids. The germline CDR1 and CDR2 sequences are KGHSH and LQKENI.

The V gene is TRBV7-8, the J gene TRBJ2-5, with D maybe TRBD1 (6 bases). The CDR3 sequence is 14 residues long. Looked up from germline, CDR1 is SGHVS and CDR2 is FQNEAQ. V shed 4 bases and J shed 2 bases, with 11 bases lying between them. The CDR3, as DNA: TGTGCCAGCAGCTCAGGACAGACACAAGAGACCCAGTACTTC. Translated, it gives CASSSGQTQETQYF.

This chain links TRBV15 with TRBJ2-1; possibly TRBD1 for D (6 bases). Trimming cost V 3 bases and J 8 bases, with 17 bases left between them. This CDR3 spans 15 amino acids. Per the germline V gene, CDR1 is LNHNV and CDR2 is YYDKDF (reference sequence). Here the CDR3 reads CATSSLGQKVDEQFF. The CDR3, as DNA: TGTGCCACCAGCAGTCTCGGACAGAAGGTGGATGAGCAGTTCTTC.

The chain couples TRBV19 to TRBJ2-2, with TRBD2 matching 7 bases. Germline-derived CDR1 and CDR2 are LNHDA and SQIVND (reference sequence). This CDR3 comprises 19 residues. Trimming took 0 bases from V and 2 from J; bases not matched to a gene: 12. CDR3 coding DNA: TGTGCCAGTAGTATAGAGGTTCCGGTACTAGCGCTTAACACCGGGGAGCTGTTTTTT. Translation gives CASSIEVPVLALNTGELFF.

A single count supports this clone. This chain joins TRBV12-5 and TRBJ2-7; D ambiguous. The germline V gene has CDR1 LGHNT and CDR2 FRNRAP. The ends were cut back, 1 base at V and 2 bases at J, with 3 bases in the middle. This CDR3 region has 12 residues. This CDR3 reads CASGLDTYEQYF. The CDR3 DNA reads TGTGCTAGTGGTTTGGACACCTACGAGCAGTACTTC.

The V and J genes are TRBV27 and TRBJ2-3; 7 bases are shared with TRBD1. CDR3 length: 15 amino acids. Trimming removed 4 bases from V and 5 bases from J; junction bases left unmatched: 9. Germline V gene data show CDR1 as MNHEY and CDR2 as SMNVEV (reference sequence). CDR3 region: CASSYTGEEGDTQYF. For the CDR3, the DNA is TGTGCCAGCAGTTACACAGGGGAAGAAGGAGATACGCAGTATTTT.

This chain joins TRBV28 and TRBJ1-5; D unclear. CDR1 is MDHEN, CDR2 SYDVKM, per germline. The CDR3 is 15 amino acids. Trimming took off 0 bases at V and 4 bases at J, with 10 bases between the two ends. CDR3 in DNA: TGTGCCAGCAGTTTATGGGAAAGCGGGAATCAGCCCCAGCATTTT. Its translation: CASSLWESGNQPQHF. The full variable domain, with the rest looked up from reference TRBV28 and TRBJ1-5, is DVKVTQSSRYLVKRTGEKVFLECVQDMDHENMFWYRQDPGLGLRLIYFSYDVKMKEKGDIPEGYSVSREKKERFSLILESASTNQTSMYLCASSLWESGNQPQHFGDGTRLSIL.

This clone was seen once. This sequence joins TRBV5-1 and TRBJ2-7, with a tentative D call TRBD2 (6 bases). The V end was cut by 3 bases, the J end by 5 bases, with 15 bases between. The CDR3 covers 14 residues. The germline CDR1 and CDR2 sequences are SGHRS and YFSETQ. The DNA for the CDR3 is TGCGCCAGCAGCTCGAGGTCGGCGGGAAACGAGCAGTACTTC. It encodes CASSSRSAGNEQYF.